Presented here are 29 T cell receptor beta chains from one specimen sequenced in a study of CD8 T cells in Susac syndrome. The RNA, about 0.45 to 1 ug, was put through reverse transcription using random hexamers. TCRdb reprocessed the immunoSEQ multiplex PCR reads via MiXCR and lists one record per CDR3 protein. The sample lists approximately 160,000 distinct CDR3 sequences; 94% were seen once. The sequencing input was CD4+ T cells from PBMCs. These receptors were taken from a human donor with multiple sclerosis.

J is TRBJ1-1 and V is TRBV20-1; D gene ambiguous. Germline V gene data show CDR1 as DFQATT and CDR2 as SNEGSKA (reference sequence). V was shortened by 6 bases and J by 1 base, with 12 bases between the two germline ends. The CDR3 spans 13 residues. The CDR3, as DNA: TGCAGTGCCGCTCGGGATCCGAACACTGAAGCTTTCTTT. Translating it yields CSAARDPNTEAFF.

The rearrangement links TRBV11-2 to TRBJ2-2; possibly TRBD1 for D (7 bases). Germline V CDR1 and CDR2: SGHAT, FQNNGV. V lost 2 bases, J lost 6 bases, and 13 bases lay in between. The CDR3 is 15 residues long. CDR3: CASSLLRGAAGELFF. The CDR3 DNA is TGTGCCAGCAGCTTACTCAGGGGGGCGGCCGGGGAGCTGTTTTTT. Variable domain in full (rest from reference TRBV11-2 and TRBJ2-2): EAGVAQSPRYKIIEKRQSVAFWCNPISGHATLYWYQQILGQGPKLLIQFQNNGVVDDSQLPKDRFSAERLKGVDSTLKIQPAKLEDSAVYLCASSLLRGAAGELFFGEGSRLTVL.

The chain recombines TRBV6-5 with TRBJ2-1; TRBD2 aligns across 9 bases. The CDR3 loop spans 15 amino acids. Germline CDR1 is MNHEY and CDR2 is SVGAGI. The junction had 6 bases not matched to a gene; V was cut back by 1 base and J by 8 bases. CDR3: CASSYYGGRADEQFF. In nucleotides, the CDR3 is TGTGCCAGCAGTTACTACGGCGGGAGGGCCGATGAGCAGTTCTTC.

This clonotype was found once. The rearrangement links TRBV29-1 to TRBJ1-2, with 10 bases identical to TRBD1. The CDR3 contains 13 residues. V lost 6 bases and J lost 5; bases outside the gene matches: 6. Germline loops: CDR1 SQVTM, CDR2 ANQGSEA. The CDR3 region is CSVGTGEFYGYTF. CDR3 sequence (DNA): TGCAGCGTGGGGACAGGGGAATTTTATGGCTACACCTTC.

The rearrangement uses TRBV28 and TRBJ2-3, with D possibly being TRBD1 (5 bases). CDR1 is MDHEN and CDR2 is SYDVKM in the germline V gene. The CDR3 contains 17 residues. Trimming stripped 1 base from V and 1 base from J, with 15 bases between. The CDR3 DNA reads TGTGCCAGCAGTTTATCGTTTCTACAGGTTCGCACAGATACGCAGTATTTT. The encoded protein is CASSLSFLQVRTDTQYF.

The J gene is TRBJ2-3, the V gene TRBV7-2; D gene uncertain. V was cut by 2 bases and J by 5 bases, with 8 bases left in between. In germline, CDR1 is SGHTA, CDR2 FQGNSA. There are 13 residues in the CDR3. The CDR3 nucleotides are TGTGCCAGCAGCTTATTTAACGAAGATACGCAGTATTTT. Amino acid sequence: CASSLFNEDTQYF.

Here the CDR3 reads CASTPSGGSNQPQHF. CDR3 DNA sequence: TGTGCCAGCACCCCATCCGGGGGTAGCAATCAGCCCCAGCATTTT. V usage is TRBV12-3 or TRBV12-4 and J usage is TRBJ1-5; maybe TRBD1 (5 bases). Between the trimmed V and J ends, which lost 7 bases and 0 bases, there was a span of 13 bases. The CDR3 contains 15 residues.

CDR3 nucleotides: TGTGCCAGCAGCCGATCCTTCAGAGGGGGACGTTGGGAAAAACTGTTTTTT. It yields the protein CASSRSFRGGRWEKLFF. The J gene is TRBJ1-4, the V gene TRBV7-8, with D possibly matching TRBD1 (6 bases). The germline gives CDR1 SGHVS, CDR2 FQNEAQ. Trimming cost V 5 bases and J 8 bases, with 24 bases left between them. The CDR3 consists of 17 residues.

This sequence joins TRBV5-4 and TRBJ2-4, with D hard to call. The V end was cut by 3 bases, the J end by 6 bases, with 13 bases between. The germline V gene has CDR1 SGHNT and CDR2 YYREEE (reference sequence). The CDR3 loop spans 14 amino acids. CDR3 DNA sequence: TGTGCCAGCAGCTCCCAGGACGGATTAAACATTCAGTACTTC. The encoded protein is CASSSQDGLNIQYF.

The CDR3 here is CASSANAFSDRDQNIQYF. The DNA of the CDR3 is TGTGCCAGCAGCGCGAATGCTTTTTCGGACAGGGATCAAAACATTCAGTACTTC. This sequence joins TRBV9 and TRBJ2-4, with 8 bases fitting TRBD1. Per germline, CDR1 SGDLS and CDR2 YYNGEE. The ends lost 3 bases at V and 5 bases at J; junction bases unmatched: 16. The CDR3 loop spans 18 amino acids.

This clonotype has only a few counts. The rearrangement links TRBV29-1 to TRBJ2-5, with D maybe TRBD2 (5 bases). Germline loops: CDR1 SQVTM, CDR2 ANQGSEA. The CDR3 loop spans 12 amino acids. V was trimmed by 3 bases and J by 9 bases, leaving 14 bases between them. The CDR3 nucleotides read TGCAGCGTTGAGACTACCGATCGTCCCCAGTACTTC. Translated: CSVETTDRPQYF.

The rearrangement joins TRBV20-1 to TRBJ2-5; no definite D call. The germline gives CDR1 DFQATT, CDR2 SNEGSKA (reference sequence). This CDR3 spans 13 amino acids. V was clipped by 1 base and J by 3 bases, with 9 bases between them. CDR3 sequence reads: CSARGPPEETQYF. Written as DNA, the CDR3 is TGCAGTGCTAGAGGGCCCCCGGAAGAGACCCAGTACTTC.

The chain has TRBV18 and TRBJ2-7; a possible D gene is TRBD2 (5 bases). V gave up 1 base and J gave up 4 bases, with 14 bases separating them. Germline V gene data show CDR1 as KGHSH and CDR2 as LQKENI. The CDR3 runs to 15 residues. The chain's CDR3 is CASSPLGTGEYEQYF. The CDR3 DNA follows: TGTGCCAGCTCACCACTCGGTACCGGGGAGTACGAGCAGTACTTC.

The chain has TRBV6-5 and TRBJ2-5; unclear D gene. This CDR3 spans 11 amino acids. Germline lookup yields CDR1 MNHEY and CDR2 SVGAGI. Trimming took off 8 bases at V and 4 bases at J, with 8 bases between the two ends. CDR3 in DNA: TGTGCCAGCGCCTGGGGAGAGACCCAGTACTTC. Protein product: CASAWGETQYF.

This clonotype was seen a single time. The chain joins TRBV6-1 to TRBJ2-7; 7 nucleotides line up with TRBD2. CDR1 is MNHNS, CDR2 SASEGT, per germline. This CDR3 spans 13 amino acids. V gave up 2 bases and J gave up 9 bases; unmatched junction bases: 7. The CDR3 region has the DNA TGTGCCAGCAGTGAAAGCGGGGCCGTCGGGCAGTACTTC. Its translation: CASSESGAVGQYF.

V is TRBV4-2 and J is TRBJ2-3; D may be TRBD1 or TRBD2 (5 bases each). Trimming left V 0 bases short and J 1 base short, with 11 bases between. Germline CDR1 reads LGHNA; CDR2 reads YNFKEQ. The CDR3 is 16 residues long. DNA for the CDR3: TGTGCCAGCAGCCAAGACCGACTGGGGGGCACAGATACGCAGTATTTT. The encoded protein is CASSQDRLGGTDTQYF.

The rearrangement links TRBV4-1 to TRBJ2-3; D remains ambiguous. This CDR3 has 14 residues. Per the germline V gene, CDR1 is MGHRA and CDR2 is YSYEKL. Trimming stripped 1 base from V and 2 bases from J, with 7 bases between. CDR3 amino acids: CASSQVDPTDTQYF. CDR3 sequence (DNA): TGCGCCAGCAGCCAAGTGGACCCCACAGATACGCAGTATTTT.

The chain couples TRBV6-2 or TRBV6-3 to TRBJ2-2; no reliable D call. With 2 bases removed from V and 5 bases from J, the gap between germline ends came to 9 bases. The CDR3 totals 14 residues. CDR1 is MNHEY, CDR2 SVGEGT, per germline. CDR3 sequence: CASSYRRGTGELFF. CDR3 bases: TGTGCCAGCAGTTACCGACGAGGAACCGGGGAGCTGTTTTTT.

The rearrangement uses TRBV27 and TRBJ1-5; D is ambiguous. The CDR3 runs to 12 residues. Germline V gives CDR1 MNHEY, CDR2 SMNVEV (reference sequence). V was trimmed by 7 bases and J by 5 bases, leaving 9 bases between them. CDR3 residues: CASIFSDQPQHF. The CDR3 nucleotides read TGTGCCAGCATCTTCTCGGATCAGCCCCAGCATTTT.

The V and J genes are TRBV6-5 and TRBJ2-7, with D possibly being TRBD1 (5 bases). This CDR3 has 13 residues. The germline V gene has CDR1 MNHEY and CDR2 SVGAGI. The germline V and J ends were trimmed by 6 bases and 6 bases, with 15 bases remaining between them. The CDR3 reads CASRDPQAFEQYF. CDR3 sequence (DNA): TGTGCCAGCAGAGACCCACAGGCGTTCGAGCAGTACTTC.

The chain carries TRBV6-2 or TRBV6-3 and TRBJ1-5; D not resolved. Germline CDR1 is MNHEY and CDR2 is SVGEGT. Trimming took 5 bases from V and 7 from J, leaving 18 bases between them. This CDR3 has 15 amino acids. CDR3 region: CASSPNGQAVQPQHF. The DNA for the CDR3 is TGTGCCAGCAGTCCCAATGGGCAGGCGGTGCAGCCCCAGCATTTT.

The chain has TRBV2 and TRBJ1-2, with 8 bases lining up with TRBD1. Germline CDR1 is SNHLY and CDR2 is FYNNEI. CDR3 length: 13 residues. J gave up 7 bases and V 5 bases, and 6 bases lay outside the gene matches. This CDR3 reads CASSSGTGRGYTF. DNA of the CDR3: TGTGCCAGCAGTTCCGGGACAGGTCGTGGCTACACCTTC.

The chain is built from TRBV5-1 and TRBJ2-3; tentatively, D is TRBD2 (6 bases). CDR1 and CDR2 (germline): SGHRS, YFSETQ. CDR3 size: 14 residues. V was clipped by 1 base and J by 4 bases, with 10 bases between them. CDR3 coding DNA: TGCGCCAGCAGCTTGCCGGGAGTCGCAGATACGCAGTATTTT. Amino acids: CASSLPGVADTQYF.

The chain employs TRBV20-1 and TRBJ2-5, with D possibly TRBD2 on 5 matching bases. Germline loops: CDR1 DFQATT, CDR2 SNEGSKA (reference sequence). V shed 6 bases and J shed 5 bases, with 19 bases lying between them. The length of the CDR3 is 14 residues. The CDR3 DNA sequence: TGCAGTGCAAGCCAAGGGCACAGAGGGGAGACCCAGTACTTC. Translation gives CSASQGHRGETQYF.

The V gene is TRBV20-1, the J gene TRBJ2-7, with a possible D match to TRBD2 (5 bases). The CDR3 loop spans 12 amino acids. The ends were cut back, 4 bases at V and 6 bases at J, with 13 bases in the middle. CDR1 and CDR2 (germline): DFQATT, SNEGSKA (reference sequence). The CDR3, as DNA: TGCAGTGCTAACACCGGGGTCCGCGAGCAGTACTTC. It yields the protein CSANTGVREQYF.

The genes are TRBV2 and TRBJ1-1; D is unresolved. The CDR3 length is 13 residues. Germline V lookup: CDR1 SNHLY, CDR2 FYNNEI. With 7 bases removed from V and 1 base from J, the gap between germline ends came to 10 bases. The CDR3 sequence is CASIFRWNTEAFF. Written as DNA, the CDR3 is TGTGCCAGCATCTTTAGGTGGAACACTGAAGCTTTCTTT.

The V and J genes are TRBV7-9 and TRBJ2-7, with D tentatively TRBD1 (5 bases). V lost 6 bases, J lost 2 bases, and 8 bases lay in between. The CDR3 consists of 12 residues. Germline-derived CDR1 and CDR2 are SEHNR and FQNEAQ (reference sequence). In DNA, the CDR3 is TGTGCCAGCAGGGCGGACACCTACGAGCAGTACTTC. Translating gives CASRADTYEQYF.

The J gene is TRBJ1-1, the V gene TRBV5-1, with 10 bases that match TRBD1. The V segment lost 4 bases and the J segment 7 bases; nucleotides outside the gene matches: 4. CDR1 is SGHRS and CDR2 is YFSETQ in the germline V gene. CDR3 length: 13 residues. CDR3 bases: TGCGCCAGCAGCCTGGGACAGGGGAATGAAGCTTTCTTT. Its protein product is CASSLGQGNEAFF.

This chain joins TRBV20-1 and TRBJ2-3; 12 bases fit TRBD2. V shed 5 bases, J shed 6 bases, and the junction held 3 bases outside the gene matches. Looked up from germline, CDR1 is DFQATT and CDR2 is SNEGSKA (reference sequence). This CDR3 is 13 amino acids long. Here the CDR3 DNA reads TGCAGTGCTGAGACTAGCGGGAGTGATACGCAGTATTTT. This codes for CSAETSGSDTQYF.